A single sample gave rise to the 23 T cell receptor beta chains below, sequenced in a study of T cells in narcolepsy. Profiled with immunoSEQ multiplex PCR; TCRdb holds only in-frame clones, not every one. The top ten hold 1% to 1.5% of the sample, which has about 25,000 clones, 75% to 90% seen once. Sequencing was carried out using CD45RA- memory CD4+ T cells from PBMCs. All receptors come from a human donor with narcolepsy.

The CDR3 DNA follows: TGTGCCAGCTCACCCGGGGACAACCAAGAGACCCAGTACTTC. Amino acids: CASSPGDNQETQYF. V gene TRBV18 combines with J gene TRBJ2-5, with D possibly being TRBD1 (6 bases). V gave up 3 bases and J gave up 0 bases, with 8 bases separating them. The CDR3 totals 14 residues. Per germline, CDR1 KGHSH and CDR2 LQKENI.

This chain uses TRBV16 with TRBJ1-6; 7 bases are a match to TRBD1. From germline, CDR1 is KGHSY and CDR2 FQNENV. V shed 4 bases, J shed 3 bases, and the junction held 0 bases outside the gene matches. The CDR3 consists of 14 residues. The CDR3 nucleotides are TGTGCCAGCAGCCGGGACAGCTATAATTCACCCCTCCACTTT. This sequence encodes CASSRDSYNSPLHF.

The V gene is TRBV27, the J gene TRBJ1-5; D unresolved. The CDR3 totals 16 residues. Germline-derived CDR1 and CDR2 are MNHEY and SMNVEV (reference sequence). With 3 bases removed from V and 7 bases from J, the gap between germline ends came to 19 bases. CDR3 bases: TGTGCCAGCAGTTTTGAGGGCAGGTCTAACATCCAGCCCCAGCATTTT. Its protein product is CASSFEGRSNIQPQHF.

This clone was seen just once. The chain uses TRBV7-5 and TRBJ1-5; TRBD1 is taken as the D call from the table, unchecked against the DNA. TRBV7-5 is labeled a pseudogene. CDR3 length: 16 residues. The CDR3 spells CARSLKPGGSNQPQHF. CDR3 nucleotides: TGTGCCAGAAGCTTAAAGCCAGGGGGGAGCAATCAGCCCCAGCATTTT.

The chain links TRBV19 to TRBJ2-7; tentative D call: TRBD2 (6 bases). Trimming took off 7 bases at V and 3 bases at J, with 13 bases between the two ends. CDR1 is LNHDA, CDR2 SQIVND, per germline (reference sequence). The CDR3 extends over 13 amino acids. The CDR3 protein is CASKASGVYEQYF. The CDR3 nucleotides are TGTGCCAGTAAGGCCTCGGGGGTCTACGAGCAGTACTTC.

The chain carries TRBV2 and TRBJ1-1; unclear D gene. Germline V lookup: CDR1 SNHLY, CDR2 FYNNEI. This CDR3 is 13 amino acids long. V lost 4 bases, J lost 0 bases, and 6 bases lay in between. The CDR3 DNA is TGTGCCAGCAGTGCAGGCATGAACACTGAAGCTTTCTTT. This codes for CASSAGMNTEAFF.

Comment on this clone: The junction does not match germline at one end; this may be a read error. The chain joins TRBV30 to TRBJ2-1; TRBD2 agrees at 12 bases. Per germline, CDR1 GTSNPN and CDR2 SVGIG (reference sequence). This CDR3 region has 14 residues. The CDR3 DNA follows: TGTGCCTGGGGTGTTGGACTAGCGGGGAATGAGCAGTTCTTC. Translating gives CAWGVGLAGNEQFF. The whole variable domain, remainder taken from reference TRBV30 and TRBJ2-1, is SQTIHQWPATLVQPVGSPLSLECTVEGTSNPNLYWYRQAAGRGLQLLFYSVGIGQISSEVPQNLSASRPQDRQFILSSKKLLLSDSGFYLCAWGVGLAGNEQFFGPGTRLTVL.

V and J are TRBV11-2 and TRBJ2-2, with D tentatively TRBD1 (5 bases). Trimming stripped 4 bases from V and 13 bases from J, with 13 bases between. There are 12 residues in the CDR3. The V gene's germline CDR1 is SGHAT and CDR2 FQNNGV. The CDR3 loop reads CASSSQGEGLFF. For the CDR3, the DNA is TGTGCCAGCAGCTCGCAGGGTGAAGGGCTGTTTTTT.

This clone was observed a handful of times. The chain couples TRBV5-1 to TRBJ2-1; tentatively, D is TRBD2 (6 bases). The CDR3 is 15 amino acids. The V gene lost 4 bases and the J gene lost 0 bases, with 11 bases spanning the gap. Germline-derived CDR1 and CDR2 are SGHRS and YFSETQ. DNA of the CDR3: TGCGCCAGCAGCCCCGGGGGAAGCTCCTACAATGAGCAGTTCTTC. Its protein is CASSPGGSSYNEQFF.

The gene calls are TRBV5-1 and TRBJ2-4, with 10 bases that match TRBD1. V was pared by 3 bases and J by 5 bases, with 2 bases of the junction left unmatched. The CDR3 has 14 residues. The germline V gene encodes CDR1 SGHRS and CDR2 YFSETQ. The CDR3 is CASSSGTGENIQYF. DNA of the CDR3: TGCGCCAGCAGCTCCGGGACAGGGGAAAACATTCAGTACTTC.

This rearrangement joins TRBV7-3 to TRBJ2-2; 8 bases are shared with TRBD1. CDR1 is SGHTA, CDR2 FQGTGA, per germline. V gave up 5 bases and J gave up 1 base; unmatched junction bases: 6. The CDR3 totals 16 residues. CDR3: CASSQQGAGNTGELFF. The CDR3 DNA is TGTGCCAGCAGCCAGCAGGGGGCGGGGAACACCGGGGAGCTGTTTTTT.

CDR3 residues: CASSLGGQFSNEQFF. Written as DNA, the CDR3 is TGTGCCAGCAGCTTAGGGGGACAGTTTTCGAATGAGCAGTTCTTC. V usage is TRBV11-1 and J usage is TRBJ2-1, with 7 bases identical to TRBD1. V trimming: 1 base; J trimming: 7 bases; junction bases outside the gene matches: 7. This CDR3 spans 15 amino acids. Germline lookup yields CDR1 SGHAT and CDR2 FQDESV (reference sequence). The complete variable domain, with remaining parts taken from reference TRBV11-1 and TRBJ2-1, reads EAEVAQSPRYKITEKSQAVAFWCDPISGHATLYWYRQILGQGPELLVQFQDESVVDDSQLPKDRFSAERLKGVDSTLKIQPAELGDSAMYLCASSLGGQFSNEQFFGPGTRLTVL.

The chain uses TRBV11-3 and TRBJ2-3; D call uncertain. The CDR3 is made up of 14 amino acids. CDR1 SGHNT and CDR2 YENEEA come from the germline V gene. V was shortened by 3 bases and J by 0 bases, with 7 bases between the two germline ends. CDR3 residues: CASSFGRSTDTQYF. The CDR3 coding sequence is TGTGCCAGCAGCTTCGGTCGGAGCACAGATACGCAGTATTTT.

The V call is TRBV6-5, the J call TRBJ2-3; TRBD2 aligns across 9 bases. With 4 bases clipped from V and 8 bases from J, the junction kept 4 bases outside the gene matches. The germline gives CDR1 MNHEY, CDR2 SVGAGI. There are 13 residues in the CDR3. CDR3 amino acids: CASSSATSGTQYF. The CDR3 DNA is TGTGCCAGCAGTTCGGCGACTAGCGGTACGCAGTATTTT.

V gene TRBV6-4 combines with J gene TRBJ2-1; 11 bases line up with TRBD2. With 3 bases clipped from V and 4 bases from J, the junction kept 2 bases outside the gene matches. This CDR3 comprises 15 residues. CDR1 is MRHNA, CDR2 SNTAGT, per germline. CDR3 amino acids: CASSERTSGYNEQFF. The DNA for the CDR3 is TGTGCCAGCAGTGAAAGGACTAGCGGGTACAATGAGCAGTTCTTC.

The V call is TRBV5-6, the J call TRBJ2-3; TRBD1 might be the D (6 bases). The CDR3 has 15 residues. The ends were cut back, 5 bases at V and 2 bases at J, with 15 bases in the middle. Germline-derived CDR1 and CDR2 are SGHDT and YYEEEE. For the CDR3, the DNA is TGTGCCAGCAGTCAACTACAGGGTGCCACAGATACGCAGTATTTT. Its protein is CASSQLQGATDTQYF. The full variable domain, completed using reference TRBV5-6 and TRBJ2-3, is DAGVTQSPTHLIKTRGQQVTLRCSPKSGHDTVSWYQQALGQGPQFIFQYYEEEERQRGNFPDRFSGHQFPNYSSELNVNALLLGDSALYLCASSQLQGATDTQYFGPGTRLTVL.

This clone was counted once. V and J are TRBV5-1 and TRBJ1-1; unclear D gene. Trimming left V 2 bases short and J 1 base short, with 6 bases between. Germline loops: CDR1 SGHRS, CDR2 YFSETQ. The CDR3 contains 13 residues. The CDR3 is CASSFDTNTEAFF. CDR3 nucleotides: TGCGCCAGCAGCTTTGACACGAACACTGAAGCTTTCTTT.

The chain carries TRBV30 and TRBJ2-1, with a weak D call TRBD2 (6 bases). The germline V and J ends were trimmed by 0 bases and 2 bases, with 14 bases remaining between them. Germline V gene lookup returns CDR1 GTSNPN and CDR2 SVGIG (reference sequence). CDR3 length: 16 residues. CDR3 residues: CAWSVSGGGAYNEQFF. For the CDR3, the DNA is TGTGCCTGGAGTGTATCTGGGGGAGGAGCCTACAATGAGCAGTTCTTC.

This clone was recorded only once. The V and J genes are TRBV19 and TRBJ1-3; D unclear. Trimming cost V 11 bases and J 3 bases, with 17 bases left between them. The CDR3 consists of 14 residues. Per germline, CDR1 LNHDA and CDR2 SQIVND (reference sequence). CDR3 DNA sequence: TGTGCCGTAGGCGGGTCTCTCGGTGGAAACACCATATATTTT. Its translation is CAVGGSLGGNTIYF.

This chain joins TRBV29-1 and TRBJ1-1; tentative D call: TRBD1 (5 bases). The CDR3 covers 12 residues. The V gene lost 6 bases and the J gene lost 13 bases, with 21 bases spanning the gap. CDR1 is SQVTM and CDR2 is ANQGSEA in the germline V gene. CDR3 nucleotides: TGCAGCGTCTTCCAGGGACTCCCGGGAATTTTCTTT. Its translation: CSVFQGLPGIFF.

This rearrangement joins TRBV28 to TRBJ1-6, with 7 nucleotides matching TRBD1. The J segment lost 10 bases and the V segment lost 5 bases, leaving 11 bases of the junction unmatched. The CDR3 has 15 amino acids. Germline V CDR1 and CDR2: MDHEN, SYDVKM. The CDR3 reads CASSGRQGERSPLHF. The CDR3, as DNA: TGTGCCAGCAGTGGACGACAGGGAGAGAGGTCACCCCTCCACTTT. The whole variable domain, filled in from reference TRBV28 and TRBJ1-6, reads DVKVTQSSRYLVKRTGEKVFLECVQDMDHENMFWYRQDPGLGLRLIYFSYDVKMKEKGDIPEGYSVSREKKERFSLILESASTNQTSMYLCASSGRQGERSPLHFGNGTRLTVT.

This chain uses TRBV2 with TRBJ1-3; a possible D gene is TRBD1 (6 bases). The CDR3 spans 17 residues. The germline CDR1 and CDR2 sequences are SNHLY and FYNNEI. With 5 bases removed from V and 2 bases from J, the gap between germline ends came to 19 bases. Here the CDR3 reads CASSFRQGKITGNTIYF. The DNA of the CDR3 is TGTGCCAGCAGTTTTCGGCAGGGGAAAATTACTGGAAACACCATATATTTT.

V gene TRBV9 combines with J gene TRBJ2-5, with TRBD1 identical over 10 bases. V was clipped by 4 bases and J by 5 bases; unmatched bases: 8. This CDR3 has 15 residues. Per germline, CDR1 SGDLS and CDR2 YYNGEE. The chain's CDR3 is CASSYGQGVWETQYF. CDR3 coding DNA: TGTGCCAGCAGCTATGGACAGGGGGTCTGGGAGACCCAGTACTTC.